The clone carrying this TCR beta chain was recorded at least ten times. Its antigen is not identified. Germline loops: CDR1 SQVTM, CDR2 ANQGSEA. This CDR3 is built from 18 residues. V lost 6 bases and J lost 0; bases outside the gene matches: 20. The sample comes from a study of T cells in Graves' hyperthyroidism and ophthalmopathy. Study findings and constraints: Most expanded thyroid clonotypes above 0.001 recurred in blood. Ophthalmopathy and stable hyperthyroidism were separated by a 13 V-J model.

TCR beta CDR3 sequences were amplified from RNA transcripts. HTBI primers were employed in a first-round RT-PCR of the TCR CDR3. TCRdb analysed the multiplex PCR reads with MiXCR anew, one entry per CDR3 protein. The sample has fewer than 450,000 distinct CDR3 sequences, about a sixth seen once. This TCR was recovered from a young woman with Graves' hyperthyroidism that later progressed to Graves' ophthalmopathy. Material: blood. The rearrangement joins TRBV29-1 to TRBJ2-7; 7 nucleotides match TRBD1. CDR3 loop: CSVTLGTELILSSYEQYF. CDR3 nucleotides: TGCAGCGTGACGCTGGGGACAGAATTAATTCTCAGCTCCTACGAGCAGTACTTC.